These T cell receptor beta chains were read from a single sample in a study of T-cell reconstitution after alpha-beta-depleted transplantation in children. TCRdb recomputed calls from the PCR reads with MiXCR, one row per CDR3 protein. The sample lists nearly 550,000 distinct CDR3 sequences; approximately 20% were seen once. The sample here was PBMCs from the stem cell graft donor, taken from the stem cell graft. These receptors all stem from a human donor who donated a stem cell graft to a child with acute lymphoblastic leukemia. Each CDR3 is given with its conserved first and last residue. Fields, in order: J gene, V gene, CDR3 protein.

TRBJ1-1,TRBV18,CASSLTPGTEAFF
TRBJ2-5,TRBV11-2,CASSRELANQETQYF
TRBJ2-2,TRBV12-3/TRBV12-4,CASTAGGPGELFF
TRBJ1-6,TRBV20-1,CSARPVDNSPLHF
TRBJ2-7,TRBV5-1,CASSLNGVTGVSYEQYF
TRBJ2-2,TRBV29-1,CSVGDGIPGELFF
TRBJ2-1,TRBV19,CASSAQGGAGLNEQFF
TRBJ1-5,TRBV12-3/TRBV12-4,CASSSRSPGPQHF
TRBJ1-2,TRBV29-1,CSVEDPRAEGYTF
TRBJ2-7,TRBV7-8,CASSPQDRGDYEQYF
TRBJ2-7,TRBV27,CASSPNPYGFSYEQYF
TRBJ2-7,TRBV29-1,CSGTGGQSYEQYF
TRBJ2-1,TRBV6-5,CASSYGRGPDEQFF
TRBJ2-5,TRBV29-1,CSVLGPKLETQYF
TRBJ2-1,TRBV7-9,CASSLGAVSYNEQFF
TRBJ1-1,TRBV4-1,CASTSSGSERTEAFF
TRBJ1-1,TRBV7-3,CASSSTLQGTEAFF
TRBJ2-7,TRBV19,CASSVQQAYEQYF
TRBJ1-5,TRBV12-3/TRBV12-4,CASSLVHFPQHF
TRBJ2-7,TRBV24-1,CATSGTLSGSHEQYF
TRBJ2-5,TRBV7-2,CASSLAGIAMETQYF
TRBJ2-1,TRBV15,CATRPSSYNEQFF
TRBJ2-5,TRBV29-1,CSVEGRIVQETQYF